The sequence of this T cell receptor beta chain was determined in a study of blood T cell repertoires in COVID-19. On the study more broadly: Sample material is recorded as cDNA or gDNA derived from T cells, B-cell-depleted T cells, or PBMCs.

Recruits, aged roughly 18 to 90 years, lived in about two dozen US areas. CDR1 is SGHRS, CDR2 YFSETQ, per germline. V lost 1 base, J lost 5 bases, and 12 bases lay in between. The CDR3 consists of 14 residues. Some clones are missing from TCRdb's copy, which holds only in-frame ones; the method was immunoSEQ multiplex PCR. Of roughly 500,000 clones in the sample, around 89% were seen once. The chain recombines TRBV5-1 with TRBJ1-1; tentative D call: TRBD1 (5 bases). The TCR sequence derives from a woman in her 40s who had recovered from COVID-19. Input material: PBMCs or T cells enriched from blood (not recorded which). The CDR3 loop reads CASSLSSGGTEAFF. As DNA, the CDR3 is TGCGCCAGCAGCTTGAGTTCCGGGGGGACTGAAGCTTTCTTT.